This T cell receptor (beta chain) was sequenced in a study of blood T cell repertoires in COVID-19. Study overall: The United States, Italy and Spain supplied acute and convalescent COVID-19 samples. The analysed material was cDNA or gDNA that came from T cells, B-cell-depleted T cells, or PBMCs.

CDR1 is SGHDN, CDR2 FVKESK, per germline. The CDR3 runs to 15 residues. J lost 7 bases, V lost 5 bases, and 8 bases had no gene match. Under the authors' procedure: Amplification from reference gene primers served as the basis for estimated nucleated cell counts. Only in-frame clones appear in the TCRdb table, and some are missing; sequencing was by immunoSEQ multiplex PCR. The V and J calls and clone size come from that table; D and trimming were worked out from the DNA. The sample holds 200,000 to 250,000 clones, around four fifths seen once. The chain has TRBV14 and TRBJ2-1; 10 bases are a match to TRBD1. The sequence came from a man aged 25-45 years with active or convalescent COVID-19. The sequenced material came from peripheral blood. The CDR3 spells CASSGGTGVRNEQFF. The DNA for the CDR3 is TGTGCCAGCAGCGGGGGGACAGGGGTTCGGAATGAGCAGTTCTTC.